These 21 T cell receptor beta chains originate from one sample sequenced in a study of CD8 T cells in ankylosing spondylitis. Findings of the study overall: One TCR beta motif, made up of under ten highly homologous variants, appeared characteristic of ankylosing spondylitis blood.

Their antigen targets remain unknown. One entry per CDR3 protein, called by TCRdb with MiXCR from the 5' RACE reads. The sample comprises 450,000 or so distinct CDR3 sequences, roughly a quarter of which are singletons, and roughly 0.8% rests with the top ten. The specimen was blood, either unsorted or a sorted T cell fraction (not recorded which). The receptors shown here come from a male donor with ankylosing spondylitis.

This clonotype has more than one count but fewer than ten. The V call is TRBV7-9, the J call TRBJ2-5; 9 nucleotides align to TRBD2. Trimming removed 3 bases from V and 2 bases from J; junction bases left unmatched: 4. The CDR3 consists of 15 residues. Germline V gene data show CDR1 as SEHNR and CDR2 as FQNEAQ (reference sequence). This CDR3 reads CASSFEGLAQETQYF. CDR3 DNA: TGTGCCAGCAGCTTTGAAGGACTAGCGCAAGAGACCCAGTACTTC.

This clonotype was recorded a few times. V usage is TRBV20-1 and J usage is TRBJ2-5, with 9 bases identical to TRBD2. Trimming removed 3 bases from V and 2 bases from J; junction bases left unmatched: 4. The CDR3 runs to 14 residues. Germline assignment: CDR1 DFQATT and CDR2 SNEGSKA (reference sequence). The chain's CDR3 is CSASTTSGQETQYF. Here the CDR3 DNA reads TGCAGTGCTAGTACGACTAGCGGACAAGAGACCCAGTACTTC.

This clonotype has more than one count but fewer than ten. J is TRBJ2-5 and V is TRBV2, with D possibly matching TRBD1 (5 bases). V dropped 2 bases and J dropped 4 bases, with 20 bases sitting between them. Germline CDR1 SNHLY, CDR2 FYNNEI. This CDR3 contains 17 residues. CDR3 bases: TGTGCCAGCAGTGAATGGGGCTTTGGAGCCTCGGGAGAGACCCAGTACTTC. Its translation is CASSEWGFGASGETQYF. Complete variable domain (other parts from reference TRBV2 and TRBJ2-5): EPEVTQTPSHQVTQMGQEVILRCVPISNHLYFYWYRQILGQKVEFLVSFYNNEISEKSEIFDDQFSVERPDGSNFTLKIRSTKLEDSAMYFCASSEWGFGASGETQYFGPGTRLLVL.

The V gene is TRBV29-1, the J gene TRBJ1-1, with 9 bases matching TRBD1. This CDR3 has 14 amino acids. CDR1 and CDR2 from the germline V gene are SQVTM and ANQGSEA. Trimming cost V 6 bases and J 1 base; bases outside gene matches: 6. The CDR3: CSVLPTGGNTEAFF. The CDR3, as DNA: TGCAGCGTCCTCCCGACAGGGGGGAACACTGAAGCTTTCTTT.

CDR3 in DNA: TGCAGTGCTAGAAGACAGGGAAGTCAGCCCCAGCATTTT. Translation gives CSARRQGSQPQHF. The chain has TRBV20-1 and TRBJ1-5, with 7 positions matching TRBD1. Germline V CDR1 and CDR2: DFQATT, SNEGSKA (reference sequence). The CDR3 spans 13 residues. The junction had 4 bases not matched to a gene; V was cut back by 2 bases and J by 6 bases.

There are a few counts of this clonotype. The chain carries TRBV5-1 and TRBJ1-5; no clear D. This CDR3 has 13 amino acids. Trimming cost V 6 bases and J 7 bases, with 14 bases left between them. Germline V gene data show CDR1 as SGHRS and CDR2 as YFSETQ. The CDR3 reads CASTLRGGQPQHF. The CDR3 bases are TGCGCCAGCACTCTTCGAGGAGGGCAGCCCCAGCATTTT.

Here the CDR3 reads CSAREGATSNTEAFF. In DNA form, the CDR3 reads TGCAGTGCTAGAGAAGGCGCGACATCGAACACTGAAGCTTTCTTT. The gene calls are TRBV20-1 and TRBJ1-1; D unclear. The germline gives CDR1 DFQATT, CDR2 SNEGSKA (reference sequence). The CDR3 totals 15 residues. Trimming left V 0 bases short and J 1 base short, with 12 bases between.

The V and J genes are TRBV12-3 or TRBV12-4 and TRBJ1-1; D is uncertain. V lost 5 bases to trimming and J lost 4 bases, with 17 bases between them. The CDR3 runs 15 residues. The CDR3 region is CASSPWVGEGTEAFF. CDR3 in DNA: TGTGCCAGCAGTCCGTGGGTTGGGGAGGGCACTGAAGCTTTCTTT.

This chain uses TRBV20-1 with TRBJ2-2; D is unresolved. Trimming left V 5 bases short and J 2 bases short, with 9 bases between. CDR1 is DFQATT and CDR2 is SNEGSKA in the germline V gene (reference sequence). This CDR3 contains 13 residues. CDR3 sequence (DNA): TGCAGTGCTGCCGCGGAAAACACCGGGGAGCTGTTTTTT. This codes for CSAAAENTGELFF.

This clonotype was seen more than once but under ten times. This chain links TRBV2 with TRBJ1-6; no clear D. Trimming removed 0 bases at V and 10 bases at J, with 7 bases between. This CDR3 is 13 amino acids long. Per the germline V gene, CDR1 is SNHLY and CDR2 is FYNNEI. The CDR3 nucleotides read TGTGCCAGCAGTGAAGCTCCCGGCTCACCCCTCCACTTT. As protein: CASSEAPGSPLHF.

V is TRBV29-1 and J is TRBJ2-1; unclear D gene. This CDR3 is built from 14 residues. V shed 4 bases and J shed 0 bases, with 10 bases lying between them. Germline V lookup: CDR1 SQVTM, CDR2 ANQGSEA. The CDR3 DNA follows: TGCAGCGTTGTAGGGCGGAGCTCCTACAATGAGCAGTTCTTC. It codes for CSVVGRSSYNEQFF.

This clonotype has ten or more counts. This chain joins TRBV29-1 and TRBJ2-3, with 11 bases matching TRBD2. The CDR3 length is 13 residues. Germline CDR1 is SQVTM and CDR2 is ANQGSEA. V shed 8 bases, J shed 6 bases, and the junction held 7 bases outside the gene matches. CDR3 DNA sequence: TGCAGCTTCCGCCTAGCGGGAGGCGATACGCAGTATTTT. Translation gives CSFRLAGGDTQYF.

Only a few counts were recorded for this clonotype. V is TRBV11-2 and J is TRBJ1-3, with TRBD1 as a possible D gene (5 bases). Trimming took off 8 bases at V and 2 bases at J, with 13 bases between the two ends. CDR1 is SGHAT, CDR2 FQNNGV, per germline. This CDR3 region has 14 residues. In nucleotides, the CDR3 is TGTGCCAGCGCCCCCGGGGGAGCTGGAAACACCATATATTTT. It is translated as CASAPGGAGNTIYF.

The sample holds one count of this clonotype. The chain carries TRBV7-6 and TRBJ1-2, with TRBD1 identical over 7 bases. CDR3 length: 16 residues. The V gene end was trimmed by 5 bases and the J gene end by 4 bases; junction bases not matched to a gene: 13. Germline V gene data show CDR1 as SGHVS and CDR2 as FNYEAQ. The CDR3 DNA follows: TGTGCCAGCAGCCCCGGACAGGTCGGCGTCGGCTATGGCTACACCTTC. Translated: CASSPGQVGVGYGYTF.

The chain carries TRBV3-1 and TRBJ2-6; 8 bases align to TRBD2. This CDR3 is built from 18 residues. J lost 3 bases, V lost 2 bases, and 9 bases had no gene match. Germline CDR1 is LGHDT and CDR2 is YNNKEL (reference sequence). CDR3 DNA: TGTGCCAGCAGCCAACCCTTAGGAGCGGGAGTTGGGGCCAACGTCCTGACTTTC. Protein product: CASSQPLGAGVGANVLTF.

This clonotype has just a few counts. The chain has TRBV20-1 and TRBJ2-3; either TRBD1 or TRBD2 may fit D (5 bases each). V lost 7 bases, J lost 1 base, and 12 bases lay in between. The length of the CDR3 is 13 residues. Germline V gene data show CDR1 as DFQATT and CDR2 as SNEGSKA (reference sequence). The CDR3 loop reads CSVQWDGTDTQYF. The DNA of the CDR3 is TGCAGTGTTCAATGGGACGGCACAGATACGCAGTATTTT.

The rearrangement joins TRBV20-1 to TRBJ2-1; 10 nucleotides agree with TRBD2. With 3 bases clipped from V and 5 bases from J, the junction kept 10 bases outside the gene matches. In germline, CDR1 is DFQATT, CDR2 SNEGSKA (reference sequence). This CDR3 region has 16 residues. CDR3 coding DNA: TGCAGTGCTAGTTGGGGTCGGACTAGCGGCCACAATGAGCAGTTCTTC. It is translated as CSASWGRTSGHNEQFF.

This clonotype was seen more than once but under ten times. The rearrangement links TRBV6-6 to TRBJ2-7; no firm D call. Germline V gene lookup returns CDR1 MNHNY and CDR2 SVGAGI (reference sequence). Trimming took 5 bases from V and 2 from J, leaving 7 bases between them. The CDR3 spans 12 residues. CDR3 sequence (DNA): TGTGCCAGCAGTAGGGATACCTACGAGCAGTACGTC. Amino acids: CASSRDTYEQYV.

The chain has TRBV6-2 or TRBV6-3 and TRBJ2-1; 16 bases align to TRBD2. The germline CDR1 and CDR2 sequences are MNHEY and SVGEGT. V was clipped by 7 bases and J by 6 bases; unmatched bases: 9. The CDR3 length is 17 residues. This CDR3 is CASTGTSGRASLNEQFF. The CDR3 DNA sequence: TGTGCCAGCACTGGGACTAGCGGGAGGGCTTCGCTCAATGAGCAGTTCTTC.

The chain uses TRBV5-1 and TRBJ2-3, with D possibly being TRBD1 (5 bases). V lost 5 bases and J lost 2, with 9 bases in between. CDR3 length: 13 amino acids. The germline V gene encodes CDR1 SGHRS and CDR2 YFSETQ. The CDR3 region is CASRSTVTDTQYF. The CDR3 DNA is TGCGCCAGCAGATCGACAGTCACAGATACGCAGTATTTT.

The genes are TRBV9 and TRBJ2-7; 7 positions match TRBD1. The germline V gene has CDR1 SGDLS and CDR2 YYNGEE. V trimming: 3 bases; J trimming: 7 bases; junction bases outside the gene matches: 16. There are 16 residues in the CDR3. CDR3 sequence (DNA): TGTGCCAGCAGCGCCTTTACAGGGGCGGTTTCTTGGGAGCAGTACTTC. Translating it yields CASSAFTGAVSWEQYF.